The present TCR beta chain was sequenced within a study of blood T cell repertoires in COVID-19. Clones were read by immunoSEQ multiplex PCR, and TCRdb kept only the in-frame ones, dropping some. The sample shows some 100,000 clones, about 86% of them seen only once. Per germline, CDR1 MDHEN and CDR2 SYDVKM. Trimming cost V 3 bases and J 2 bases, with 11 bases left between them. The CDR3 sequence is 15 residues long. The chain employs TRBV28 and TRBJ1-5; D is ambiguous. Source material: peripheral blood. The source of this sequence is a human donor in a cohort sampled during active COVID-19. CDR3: CASSFAARGNQPQHF. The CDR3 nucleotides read TGTGCCAGCAGTTTCGCCGCCCGGGGCAATCAGCCCCAGCATTTT.